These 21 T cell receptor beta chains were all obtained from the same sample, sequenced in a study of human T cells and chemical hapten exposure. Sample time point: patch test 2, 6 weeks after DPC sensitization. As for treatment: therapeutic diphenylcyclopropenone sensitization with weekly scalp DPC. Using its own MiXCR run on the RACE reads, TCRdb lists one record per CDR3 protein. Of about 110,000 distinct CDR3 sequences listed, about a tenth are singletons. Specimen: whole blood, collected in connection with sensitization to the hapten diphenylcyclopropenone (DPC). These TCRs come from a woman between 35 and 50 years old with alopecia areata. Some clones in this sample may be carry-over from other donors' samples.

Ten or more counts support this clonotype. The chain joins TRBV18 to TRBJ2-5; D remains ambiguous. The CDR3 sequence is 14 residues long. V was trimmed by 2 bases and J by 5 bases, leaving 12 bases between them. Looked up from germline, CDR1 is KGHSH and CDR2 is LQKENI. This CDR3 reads CASSPMDLGETQYF. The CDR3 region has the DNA TGTGCCAGCTCACCAATGGACCTGGGGGAGACCCAGTACTTC.

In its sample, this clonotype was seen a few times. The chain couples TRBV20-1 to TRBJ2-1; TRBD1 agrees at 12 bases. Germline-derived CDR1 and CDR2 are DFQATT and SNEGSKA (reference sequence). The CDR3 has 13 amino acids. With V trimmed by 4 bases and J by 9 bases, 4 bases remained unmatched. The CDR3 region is CSANRDRGREQFF. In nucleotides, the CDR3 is TGCAGTGCTAATCGGGACAGGGGGCGTGAGCAGTTCTTC.

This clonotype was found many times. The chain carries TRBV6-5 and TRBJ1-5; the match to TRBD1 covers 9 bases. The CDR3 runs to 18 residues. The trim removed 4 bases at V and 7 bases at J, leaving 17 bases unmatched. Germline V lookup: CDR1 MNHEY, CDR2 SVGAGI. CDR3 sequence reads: CASSSDLPGQGGHQPQHF. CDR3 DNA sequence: TGTGCCAGCAGTTCCGACCTTCCGGGACAGGGTGGTCACCAGCCCCAGCATTTT.

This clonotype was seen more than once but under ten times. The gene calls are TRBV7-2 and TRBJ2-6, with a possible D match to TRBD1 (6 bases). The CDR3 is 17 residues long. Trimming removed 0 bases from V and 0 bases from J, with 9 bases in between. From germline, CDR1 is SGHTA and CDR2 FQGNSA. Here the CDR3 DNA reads TGTGCCAGCAGCTTAGCAGGGGGAGTCTCTGGGGCCAACGTCCTGACTTTC. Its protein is CASSLAGGVSGANVLTF.

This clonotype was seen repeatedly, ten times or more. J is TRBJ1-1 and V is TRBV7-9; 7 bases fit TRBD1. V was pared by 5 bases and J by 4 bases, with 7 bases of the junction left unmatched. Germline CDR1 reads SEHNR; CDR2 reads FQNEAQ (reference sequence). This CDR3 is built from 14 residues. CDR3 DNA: TGTGCCAGCAGCCCCGGACAGGACCTCACTGAAGCTTTCTTT. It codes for CASSPGQDLTEAFF. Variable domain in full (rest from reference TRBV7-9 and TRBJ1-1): DTGVSQNPRHKITKRGQNVTFRCDPISEHNRLYWYRQTLGQGPEFLTYFQNEAQLEKSRLLSDRFSAERPKGSFSTLEIQRTEQGDSAMYLCASSPGQDLTEAFFGQGTRLTVV.

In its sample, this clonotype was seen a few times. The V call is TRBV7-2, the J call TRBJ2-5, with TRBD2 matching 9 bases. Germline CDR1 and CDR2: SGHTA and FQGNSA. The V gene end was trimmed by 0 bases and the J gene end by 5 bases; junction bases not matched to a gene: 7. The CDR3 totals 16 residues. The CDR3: CASSLAVTSGFETQYF. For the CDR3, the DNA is TGTGCCAGCAGCTTAGCGGTAACTAGCGGGTTTGAGACCCAGTACTTC.

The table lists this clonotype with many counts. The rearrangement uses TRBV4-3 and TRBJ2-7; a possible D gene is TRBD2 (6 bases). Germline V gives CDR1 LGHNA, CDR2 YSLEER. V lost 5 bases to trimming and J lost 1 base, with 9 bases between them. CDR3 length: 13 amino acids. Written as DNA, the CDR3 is TGCGCCAGCAGCATGGGACTGTCCTACGAGCAGTACTTC. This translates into CASSMGLSYEQYF.

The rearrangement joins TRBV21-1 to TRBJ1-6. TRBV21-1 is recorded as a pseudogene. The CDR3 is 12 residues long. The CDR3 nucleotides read TGTGCCAGCAGCAAAGACCTTTCACCCCTCCACTTT. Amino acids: CASSKDLSPLHF.

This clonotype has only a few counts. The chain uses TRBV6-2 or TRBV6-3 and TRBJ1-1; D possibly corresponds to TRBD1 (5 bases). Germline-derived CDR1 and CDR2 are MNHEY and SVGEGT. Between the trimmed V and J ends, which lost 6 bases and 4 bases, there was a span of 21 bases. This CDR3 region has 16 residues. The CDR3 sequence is CASSPDRARWGTEAFF. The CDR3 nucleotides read TGTGCCAGCAGCCCAGACAGAGCCCGCTGGGGCACTGAAGCTTTCTTT.

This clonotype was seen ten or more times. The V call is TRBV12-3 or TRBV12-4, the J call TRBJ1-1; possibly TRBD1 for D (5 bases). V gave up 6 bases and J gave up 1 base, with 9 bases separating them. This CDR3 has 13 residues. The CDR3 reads CASRSTGNTEAFF. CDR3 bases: TGTGCCAGCAGGAGTACAGGGAACACTGAAGCTTTCTTT.

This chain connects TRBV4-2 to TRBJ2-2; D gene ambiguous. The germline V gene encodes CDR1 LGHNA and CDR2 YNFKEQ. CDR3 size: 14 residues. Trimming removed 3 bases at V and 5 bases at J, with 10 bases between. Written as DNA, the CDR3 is TGTGCCAGCAGCCACCTCCTGAATACCGGGGAGCTGTTTTTT. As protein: CASSHLLNTGELFF.

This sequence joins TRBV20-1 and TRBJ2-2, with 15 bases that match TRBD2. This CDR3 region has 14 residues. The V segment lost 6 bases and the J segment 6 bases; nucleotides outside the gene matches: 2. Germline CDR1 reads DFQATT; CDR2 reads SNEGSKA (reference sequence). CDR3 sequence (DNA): TGCAGTGCCCGGACTAGCGGGGGGGCCGGGGAGCTGTTTTTT. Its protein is CSARTSGGAGELFF.

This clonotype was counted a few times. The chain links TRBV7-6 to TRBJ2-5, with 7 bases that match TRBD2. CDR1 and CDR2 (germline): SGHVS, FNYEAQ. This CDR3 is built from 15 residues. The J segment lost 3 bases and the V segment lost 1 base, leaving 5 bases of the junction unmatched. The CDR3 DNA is TGTGCCAGCAGCTTAGTCGTCCGGGGGGAAGAGACCCAGTACTTC. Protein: CASSLVVRGEETQYF.

The CDR3: CASSIFEDIQYF. The CDR3 DNA reads as TGTGCCAGTAGTATTTTTGAGGACATTCAGTACTTC. The chain employs TRBV19 and TRBJ2-4; D remains ambiguous. This CDR3 comprises 12 residues. V was pared by 3 bases and J by 8 bases, with 8 bases between. CDR1 and CDR2 (germline): LNHDA, SQIVND (reference sequence).

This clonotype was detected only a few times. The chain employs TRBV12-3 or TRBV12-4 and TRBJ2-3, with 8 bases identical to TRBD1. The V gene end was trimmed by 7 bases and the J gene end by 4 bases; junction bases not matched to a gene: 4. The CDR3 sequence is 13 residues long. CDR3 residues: CASILTGADTQYF. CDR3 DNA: TGTGCCAGCATCCTGACAGGGGCAGATACGCAGTATTTT.

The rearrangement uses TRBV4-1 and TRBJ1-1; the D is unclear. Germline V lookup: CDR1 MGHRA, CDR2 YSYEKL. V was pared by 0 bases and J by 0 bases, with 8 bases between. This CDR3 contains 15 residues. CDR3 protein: CASSQDRLLNTEAFF. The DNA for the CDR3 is TGCGCCAGCAGCCAAGATAGACTTTTGAACACTGAAGCTTTCTTT.

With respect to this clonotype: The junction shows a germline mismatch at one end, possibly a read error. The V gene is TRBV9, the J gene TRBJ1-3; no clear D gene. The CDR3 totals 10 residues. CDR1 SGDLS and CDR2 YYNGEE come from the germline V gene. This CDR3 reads CASSPRALDF. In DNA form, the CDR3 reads TGTGCCAGCAGCCCCCGTGCCTTAGATTTT.

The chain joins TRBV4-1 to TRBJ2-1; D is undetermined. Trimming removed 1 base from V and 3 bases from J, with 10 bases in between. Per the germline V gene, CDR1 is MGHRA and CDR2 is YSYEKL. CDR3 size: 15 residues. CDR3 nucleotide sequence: TGCGCCAGCAGCCAAGGGCAGACCGACTACAATGAGCAGTTCTTC. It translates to CASSQGQTDYNEQFF.

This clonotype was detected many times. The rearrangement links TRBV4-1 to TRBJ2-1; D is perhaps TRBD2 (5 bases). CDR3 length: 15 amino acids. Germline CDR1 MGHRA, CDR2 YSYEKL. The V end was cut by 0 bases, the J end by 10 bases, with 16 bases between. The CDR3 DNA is TGCGCCAGCAGCCAAGATATGGTCGTTGGGAGAGAGCAGTTCTTC. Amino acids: CASSQDMVVGREQFF.

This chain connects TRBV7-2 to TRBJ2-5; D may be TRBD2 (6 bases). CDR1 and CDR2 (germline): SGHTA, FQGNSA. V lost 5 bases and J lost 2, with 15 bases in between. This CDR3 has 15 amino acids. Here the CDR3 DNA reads TGTGCCAGCAGCCGAAACCGGGACTCTCAAGAGACCCAGTACTTC. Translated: CASSRNRDSQETQYF. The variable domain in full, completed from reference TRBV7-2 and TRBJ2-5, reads GAGVSQSPSNKVTEKGKDVELRCDPISGHTALYWYRQSLGQGLEFLIYFQGNSAPDKSGLPSDRFSAERTGGSVSTLTIQRTQQEDSAVYLCASSRNRDSQETQYFGPGTRLLVL.

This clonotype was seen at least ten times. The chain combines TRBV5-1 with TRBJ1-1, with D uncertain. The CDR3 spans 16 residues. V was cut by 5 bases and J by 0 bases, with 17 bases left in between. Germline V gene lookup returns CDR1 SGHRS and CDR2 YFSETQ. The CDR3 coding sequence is TGCGCCAGCAGTATTGGACGGACGTTCATGAACACTGAAGCTTTCTTT. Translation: CASSIGRTFMNTEAFF. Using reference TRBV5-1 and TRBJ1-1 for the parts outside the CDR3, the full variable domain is KAGVTQTPRYLIKTRGQQVTLSCSPISGHRSVSWYQQTPGQGLQFLFEYFSETQRNKGNFPGRFSGRQFSNSRSEMNVSTLELGDSALYLCASSIGRTFMNTEAFFGQGTRLTVV.